Listed below are T cell receptor beta chains from one sample, sequenced in a study of T cell changes during pregnancy in multiple sclerosis. Here immunoSEQ multiplex PCR was the method, and the copy in TCRdb shows in-frame clones only, minus some. Found here are 45,000 to 60,000 clones, about 90% of them singletons; the top ten hold roughly 1.1%. The sample consisted of peripheral blood, taken after pregnancy. These receptors were taken from a female donor in good health, enrolled as a control in a pregnancy study. Both conserved end residues are part of each CDR3. Fields, in order: clone size, D gene, V gene, J gene, CDR3 protein, CDR3 DNA. D genes are given only for firm matches. Only part of the rows carry a size: once, few, many, or a class if the clone is expanded.

NA	NA	TRBV19	TRBJ1-4	CASSITGGTTNEKLFF	TGTGCCAGTAGTATAACGGGGGGCACAACTAATGAAAAACTGTTTTTT
once	TRBD1	TRBV5-8	TRBJ1-1	CASSQTGVNTEAFF	TGTGCCAGCAGCCAAACAGGGGTGAACACTGAAGCTTTCTTT
NA	NA	TRBV11-3	TRBJ2-2	CASSLVRAGELFF	TGTGCCAGCAGCTTAGTGCGCGCCGGGGAGCTGTTTTTT
NA	NA	TRBV27	TRBJ1-2	CASSLSPTREAEEYGYTF	TGTGCCAGCAGTTTATCGCCAACCCGGGAAGCCGAAGAATATGGCTACACCTTC
NA	TRBD1	TRBV30	TRBJ1-6	CAWSEAWQGASPLHF	TGTGCCTGGAGTGAAGCTTGGCAGGGGGCTTCACCCCTCCACTTT
NA	TRBD1	TRBV19	TRBJ2-7	CASSSGGQGYEQYF	TGTGCCAGTAGTTCCGGGGGACAGGGCTACGAGCAGTACTTC
NA	NA	TRBV10-3	TRBJ2-4	CAISETRAKNIQYF	TGTGCCATCAGTGAAACAAGAGCCAAAAACATTCAGTACTTC
NA	TRBD1	TRBV6-6	TRBJ2-7	CASSLGQGPREQYF	TGTGCCAGCAGTTTGGGACAGGGTCCGAGGGAGCAGTACTTC
NA	TRBD2	TRBV29-1	TRBJ2-1	CSSDVSGSRSEQFF	TGCAGCTCGGATGTTAGCGGGAGTCGGAGTGAGCAGTTCTTC
once	TRBD1	TRBV18	TRBJ1-2	CASSPDRGRGYTF	TGTGCCAGCTCACCAGACAGGGGGCGCGGCTACACCTTC
NA	NA	TRBV5-1	TRBJ1-1	CASSRQQGNTEAFF	TGCGCCAGCAGCAGACAACAGGGGAACACTGAAGCTTTCTTT
NA	TRBD2	TRBV5-1	TRBJ2-3	CASSLRPAGVFTTDTQYF	TGCGCCAGCAGCTTGAGGCCAGCGGGAGTATTCACTACAGATACGCAGTATTTT
NA	NA	TRBV4-2	TRBJ2-7	CASSSPGVGLTRAYEQYF	TGTGCCAGCAGCTCCCCGGGAGTAGGACTAACCCGGGCCTACGAGCAGTACTTC
NA	NA	TRBV11-2	TRBJ1-4	CASSPNTNEKLFF	TGTGCCAGCAGCCCCAACACCAATGAAAAACTGTTTTTT
NA	NA	TRBV9	TRBJ2-7	CASSVGGFSGTYEQYF	TGTGCCAGCAGCGTAGGTGGGTTTAGCGGAACCTACGAGCAGTACTTC